This T cell receptor beta chain was captured in a study of shared clonotypes between healthy human individuals. Points from the study as a whole: Larger estimated richness was generally seen in naive subsets than in memory subsets. The donor pool, a small one, limited the genetic and exposure-history diversity represented.

V was clipped by 5 bases and J by 1 base; unmatched bases: 9. Looked up from germline, CDR1 is SEHNR and CDR2 is FQNEAQ (reference sequence). This CDR3 region has 16 residues. Remarks on this clone: Its antigen is as yet unknown.

Naive CD8 cells comprised CD45RO-negative, CCR7-positively selected cells, excluding terminally differentiated effector memory CD45RA+ cells. There were only Caucasian adults among the donors, and all lived in Nashville, Tennessee. Repertoires were generated with immunoSEQ multiplex PCR, while TCRdb's copy carries only in-frame clones and drops some. The sample records approximately 1.9 million clones, around 95% being singletons. Sequenced sample: naive CD8+ T cells from PBMCs. The chain combines TRBV7-9 with TRBJ2-5; 8 bases line up with TRBD2. This TCR derives from a man younger than 30 in good health. Some clones in this sample may be carry-over from other donors' samples. As DNA, the CDR3 is TGTGCCAGCAGCCAATGGACTAGCCGGATCCAAGAGACCCAGTACTTC. Encoded protein: CASSQWTSRIQETQYF.